This T cell receptor beta chain was captured by sequencing in a study of T-cell memory formation after mild COVID-19. In this sample, this clonotype turned up many times. Trimming left V 5 bases short and J 9 bases short, with 14 bases between. The CDR3 extends over 13 amino acids. From germline, CDR1 is MNHEY and CDR2 SVGEGT. TCRdb re-derived calls from the 5' RACE reads in MiXCR, one entry per CDR3 protein. This table has about 250,000 distinct CDR3 sequences, 15% appearing once. This receptor was taken from an adult woman who had mild COVID-19 (a few samples of this study predate the infection). Cell type and time point are not known. The sequencing input was PBMCs or a T cell subset sorted from them (not recorded which). This sequence joins TRBV6-2 or TRBV6-3 and TRBJ2-1; no clear D. The CDR3 DNA sequence: TGTGCCAGCAGTAATATACCATGGAGTGAGCAGTTCTTC. This sequence encodes CASSNIPWSEQFF.